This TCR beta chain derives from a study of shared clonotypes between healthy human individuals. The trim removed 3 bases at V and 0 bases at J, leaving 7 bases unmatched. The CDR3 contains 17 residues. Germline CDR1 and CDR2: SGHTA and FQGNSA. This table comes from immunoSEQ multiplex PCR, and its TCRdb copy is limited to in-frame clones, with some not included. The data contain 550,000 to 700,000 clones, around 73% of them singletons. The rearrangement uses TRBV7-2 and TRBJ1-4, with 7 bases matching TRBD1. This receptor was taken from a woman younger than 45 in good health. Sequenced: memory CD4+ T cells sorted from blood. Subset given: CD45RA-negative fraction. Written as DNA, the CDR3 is TGTGCCAGCAGCTTCCAGACAGGGCTCGCAACTAATGAAAAACTGTTTTTT. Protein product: CASSFQTGLATNEKLFF.